Given below is one TCR beta chain in context. Its antigen is currently unknown. The data are from a study of graft-versus-host responses after intestinal transplantation. Looking at the study overall: Transplants were multivisceral, liver-intestinal, or isolated intestinal.

Broader study findings: In recipient marrow, GvH clones were found, and some appeared first in ileum or blood. High graft-versus-host to host-versus-graft clonal ratios were seen in allografts of patients with graft-donor T cell macrochimerism. After transplant, early declines in HvG clones were associated with peak levels of circulating GvH clones.

Unmatched junction bases numbered 5, after V lost 3 bases and J lost 7 bases. The germline V gene encodes CDR1 SGHRS and CDR2 YFSETQ. The CDR3 has 14 amino acids. Assay: immunoSEQ multiplex PCR; the TCRdb copy retains only in-frame clones and omits some. The table shows fewer than 75,000 clones, with about 90% occurring only once. This clonotype was obtained from a human patient who received an intestinal transplant, so some T cells may come from the graft donor. Sequencing used PBMCs, obtained 26 days after transplant. V is TRBV5-1 and J is TRBJ2-1; the match to TRBD2 covers 9 bases. CDR3 region: CASSSSGVWNEQFF. The CDR3 bases are TGCGCCAGCAGCTCTAGCGGGGTTTGGAATGAGCAGTTCTTC.